These 20 T cell receptor beta chains came from one sample sequenced in a study of shared clonotypes between healthy human individuals. Method: immunoSEQ multiplex PCR; TCRdb's copy keeps in-frame clones and lacks some. The table has fewer than 850,000 clones, 72% seen once; the top ten hold under 2%. Sequencing input: memory CD4+ T cells sorted from blood. Subset here: CD45RA-negative fraction. These receptor sequences come from a woman in her twenties or thirties in good health.

For this clone: Other DNA sequences within the sample encode an identical CDR3. The V and J genes are TRBV30 and TRBJ2-5, with D possibly being TRBD1 (5 bases). The CDR3 has 13 amino acids. V lost 2 bases and J lost 4, with 11 bases in between. Per the germline V gene, CDR1 is GTSNPN and CDR2 is SVGIG (reference sequence). CDR3 nucleotides: TGTGCCTGGAGTAGGCAGGGCGGAGAGACCCAGTACTTC. This encodes CAWSRQGGETQYF. Full variable domain (outside the CDR3, taken from reference TRBV30 and TRBJ2-5): SQTIHQWPATLVQPVGSPLSLECTVEGTSNPNLYWYRQAAGRGLQLLFYSVGIGQISSEVPQNLSASRPQDRQFILSSKKLLLSDSGFYLCAWSRQGGETQYFGPGTRLLVL.

The chain has TRBV20-1 and TRBJ2-3, with D tentatively TRBD2 (5 bases). Trimming took 3 bases from V and 4 from J, leaving 5 bases between them. Germline-derived CDR1 and CDR2 are DFQATT and SNEGSKA (reference sequence). The CDR3 runs 11 residues. The CDR3 DNA reads as TGCAGTGCTAGGGAGGCAGATACGCAGTATTTT. Its translation: CSAREADTQYF.

This clone was seen ten or more times. J is TRBJ1-1 and V is TRBV27; D gene ambiguous. CDR1 and CDR2 from the germline V gene are MNHEY and SMNVEV (reference sequence). This CDR3 has 14 residues. V lost 4 bases and J 6 bases, leaving 15 bases between the germline ends. CDR3 in amino acids: CASSSGLAVAEAFF. The CDR3 DNA is TGTGCCAGCAGTTCCGGGCTCGCGGTCGCTGAAGCTTTCTTT.

This chain links TRBV5-1 with TRBJ1-1, with D unresolved. Germline loops: CDR1 SGHRS, CDR2 YFSETQ. V was clipped by 0 bases and J by 5 bases, with 8 bases between them. There are 13 residues in the CDR3. CDR3 DNA sequence: TGCGCCAGCAGCTTGGGGGCCCGAACTGAAGCTTTCTTT. Translating it yields CASSLGARTEAFF.

At least ten counts were recorded for this clone. This chain links TRBV2 with TRBJ2-2; TRBD2 matches at 8 bases. From germline, CDR1 is SNHLY and CDR2 FYNNEI. The V segment lost 4 bases and the J segment 4 bases; nucleotides outside the gene matches: 8. This CDR3 contains 16 residues. The CDR3 loop reads CASSVRLARGTGELFF. CDR3 nucleotides: TGTGCCAGCAGTGTCCGACTAGCGCGGGGCACCGGGGAGCTGTTTTTT.

The genes are TRBV13 and TRBJ2-7; 11 bases are a match to TRBD2. This CDR3 comprises 14 residues. The germline gives CDR1 PRHDT, CDR2 FYEKMQ (reference sequence). The ends lost 6 bases at V and 5 bases at J; junction bases unmatched: 6. CDR3 loop: CASRIAGGPHEQYF. For the CDR3, the DNA is TGTGCCAGCAGAATAGCGGGAGGGCCCCACGAGCAGTACTTC.

This clone came up a few times. V and J are TRBV9 and TRBJ2-3; no clear D. This CDR3 comprises 15 residues. V lost 5 bases and J 1 base, leaving 14 bases between the germline ends. Per germline, CDR1 SGDLS and CDR2 YYNGEE. This chain's CDR3 is CASSVGAYGTDTQYF. CDR3 DNA sequence: TGTGCCAGCAGTGTCGGTGCGTACGGCACAGATACGCAGTATTTT.

At least ten counts were recorded for this clone. Other DNA sequences in this specimen translate into the identical CDR3. V gene TRBV5-1 combines with J gene TRBJ1-3, with 9 bases matching TRBD1. This CDR3 contains 15 residues. Germline loops: CDR1 SGHRS, CDR2 YFSETQ. V was clipped by 2 bases and J by 3 bases; unmatched bases: 3. CDR3 bases: TGCGCCAGCAGCTTAGGGGACAGGGATGGAAACACCATATATTTT. Protein product: CASSLGDRDGNTIYF. The variable domain in full, completed from reference TRBV5-1 and TRBJ1-3, reads KAGVTQTPRYLIKTRGQQVTLSCSPISGHRSVSWYQQTPGQGLQFLFEYFSETQRNKGNFPGRFSGRQFSNSRSEMNVSTLELGDSALYLCASSLGDRDGNTIYFGEGSWLTVV.

This clone came up once. This chain connects TRBV27 to TRBJ2-1, with TRBD2 matching 10 bases. The CDR3 runs to 15 residues. V shed 1 base, J shed 9 bases, and the junction held 6 bases outside the gene matches. The V gene's germline CDR1 is MNHEY and CDR2 SMNVEV (reference sequence). The CDR3 coding sequence is TGTGCCAGCAGTTTATTAGGGACTAGCGTGGTTGAGCAGTTCTTC. Translating it yields CASSLLGTSVVEQFF.

The chain joins TRBV19 to TRBJ2-2, with 10 bases lining up with TRBD1. This CDR3 is 17 amino acids long. Looked up from germline, CDR1 is LNHDA and CDR2 is SQIVND (reference sequence). Trimming took 7 bases from V and 0 from J; bases not matched to a gene: 8. DNA of the CDR3: TGTGCCAGTACCTCGACAGGGGGCCCCCCGAACACCGGGGAGCTGTTTTTT. This encodes CASTSTGGPPNTGELFF. Full variable domain (remainder filled in from reference TRBV19 and TRBJ2-2): DGGITQSPKYLFRKEGQNVTLSCEQNLNHDAMYWYRQDPGQGLRLIYYSQIVNDFQKGDIAEGYSVSREKKESFPLTVTSAQKNPTAFYLCASTSTGGPPNTGELFFGEGSRLTVL.

The chain carries TRBV7-3 and TRBJ1-1; 9 bases match TRBD1. The CDR3 loop spans 14 amino acids. After removal of 4 bases from V and 2 bases from J, the junction contained 2 bases not matched to a gene. Germline V CDR1 and CDR2: SGHTA, FQGTGA. The CDR3 DNA reads TGTGCCAGCAGCTGGGGACAGGGAAACACTGAAGCTTTCTTT. It is translated as CASSWGQGNTEAFF.

This clone was counted between two and nine times. V and J are TRBV21-1 and TRBJ2-7; the D segment call TRBD1 is taken from the table without a DNA check. TRBV21-1 represents a pseudogene. The CDR3 runs 15 residues. CDR3 in DNA: TGTGCCAGCAGCCTAGACAGGCGTCCTTTCGGCGAGCAGTACTTC. The encoded protein is CASSLDRRPFGEQYF.

The chain employs TRBV5-1 and TRBJ1-1; 10 bases agree with TRBD1. The CDR3 runs to 17 residues. Germline loops: CDR1 SGHRS, CDR2 YFSETQ. The V segment lost 4 bases and the J segment 1 base; nucleotides outside the gene matches: 10. The DNA for the CDR3 is TGCGCCAGCAGCGCTATCGGGACAGGGGTCAGGAACACTGAAGCTTTCTTT. It codes for CASSAIGTGVRNTEAFF.

This chain connects TRBV6-1 to TRBJ1-1; maybe TRBD1 (5 bases). Between the trimmed V and J ends, which lost 1 base and 14 bases, there was a span of 29 bases. Looked up from germline, CDR1 is MNHNS and CDR2 is SASEGT. CDR3 length: 17 amino acids. The CDR3 bases are TGTGCCAGCAGTGAAGGTGTGCAGGGACCGGCGGTTCCCCGTTCCTTCTTT. Its protein product is CASSEGVQGPAVPRSFF.

The chain uses TRBV7-8 and TRBJ1-1; D uncertain. The V gene's germline CDR1 is SGHVS and CDR2 FQNEAQ. V was shortened by 4 bases and J by 7 bases, with 16 bases between the two germline ends. This CDR3 is built from 14 residues. The CDR3 loop is CASSSSLGYGEAFF. The CDR3 DNA sequence: TGTGCCAGCAGCTCGTCCCTGGGGTACGGTGAAGCTTTCTTT.

The gene calls are TRBV19 and TRBJ2-1; 9 bases are a match to TRBD1. V gave up 11 bases and J gave up 4 bases; unmatched junction bases: 9. The CDR3 runs 14 residues. Germline lookup yields CDR1 LNHDA and CDR2 SQIVND (reference sequence). The DNA for the CDR3 is TGTGCCTCCTCCGGGACAGGGATTTACAATGAGCAGTTCTTC. Translated, it gives CASSGTGIYNEQFF.

The chain uses TRBV27 and TRBJ2-7; weak D call: TRBD2 (6 bases). Germline-derived CDR1 and CDR2 are MNHEY and SMNVEV (reference sequence). With 5 bases removed from V and 0 bases from J, the gap between germline ends came to 14 bases. This CDR3 contains 15 residues. CDR3 protein: CASSTQWDSSYEQYF. CDR3 coding DNA: TGTGCCAGCAGTACCCAATGGGACTCCTCCTACGAGCAGTACTTC.

The chain combines TRBV29-1 with TRBJ2-2, with 7 bases matching TRBD1. The CDR3 consists of 14 residues. With 7 bases clipped from V and 3 bases from J, the junction kept 8 bases outside the gene matches. Germline values: CDR1 SQVTM, CDR2 ANQGSEA. The CDR3 DNA is TGCAGCGCCACGGACAGGACATACACCGGGGAGCTGTTTTTT. Residues: CSATDRTYTGELFF.

This clone was found a few times. This chain links TRBV10-2 with TRBJ1-4; 8 bases fit TRBD1. Trimming at V came to 8 bases and at J to 7 bases, leaving 3 bases not matched to a gene. Per the germline V gene, CDR1 is WSHSY and CDR2 is SAAADI. CDR3 length: 12 residues. The CDR3 nucleotides are TGCGCCAGCGGACAGGGCCCTGAAAAACTGTTTTTT. This sequence encodes CASGQGPEKLFF.

The chain uses TRBV19 and TRBJ2-4, with D perhaps TRBD2 (6 bases). V lost 7 bases and J 9 bases, leaving 22 bases between the germline ends. This CDR3 comprises 15 residues. Germline lookup yields CDR1 LNHDA and CDR2 SQIVND (reference sequence). In DNA form, the CDR3 reads TGTGCCAGTAACGACCACGACCCCGTCGGGGGCATTCAGTACTTC. It codes for CASNDHDPVGGIQYF.